The 14 T cell receptor beta chains given below trace back to one sample, sequenced in a study of vaccination and CD4 T cells after COVID-19. Oncomine TCR Beta short-read sequencing was applied to DNA from cultured CD4+ T cells. One entry per CDR3 protein results from TCRdb running MiXCR on the PCR reads. The sample has approximately 19,000 distinct CDR3 sequences, around four fifths seen once; the top ten hold around 17%. What these receptors recognize is not known. The treatment here: approximately nine-day PBMC culture with coronavirus spike peptide pools or control peptides (ViraFEST assay). The sequencing used CD4+ T cells from blood, cultured in vitro, collected after SARS-CoV-2 vaccination. The origin of the receptors is a human donor who received a COVID-19 vaccine.

The DNA for the CDR3 is TGCAGTGCTCGGGACAGGGGAGGCTACACCTTC. The encoded protein is CSARDRGGYTF. V gene TRBV20-1 combines with J gene TRBJ1-2, with 10 bases matching TRBD1. This CDR3 is 11 amino acids long. Unmatched junction bases numbered 2, after V lost 5 bases and J lost 8 bases. Germline CDR1 and CDR2: DFQATT and SNEGSKA (reference sequence).

The table lists this clonotype with a count of one. The chain uses TRBV30 and TRBJ1-5; D not certain. The germline CDR1 and CDR2 sequences are GTSNPN and SVGIG (reference sequence). The V end lost 0 bases, the J end lost 8 bases, and 17 bases lay between the germline ends. The CDR3 runs 15 residues. CDR3 loop: CAWSVSGWGDEPQHF. CDR3 bases: TGTGCCTGGAGTGTATCCGGGTGGGGTGACGAGCCCCAGCATTTT.

The chain employs TRBV20-1 and TRBJ1-4, with 10 bases matching TRBD1. With V trimmed by 2 bases and J by 8 bases, 17 bases remained unmatched. Germline V gives CDR1 DFQATT, CDR2 SNEGSKA (reference sequence). The CDR3 runs to 18 residues. For the CDR3, the DNA is TGCAGTGCTAGACCCCCCGGGACAGGGGTAGGGGGACGGGAAAAACTGTTTTTT. It specifies CSARPPGTGVGGREKLFF.

The CDR3 reads CAWSSGGPQETQYF. Here the CDR3 DNA reads TGTGCCTGGAGTAGCGGGGGGCCTCAAGAGACCCAGTACTTC. The chain has TRBV30 and TRBJ2-5, with 9 bases identical to TRBD2. V lost 2 bases to trimming and J lost 2 bases; unmatched junction nucleotides: 3. Germline assignment: CDR1 GTSNPN and CDR2 SVGIG (reference sequence). This CDR3 spans 14 amino acids.

The V gene is TRBV28, the J gene TRBJ1-5, with D tentatively TRBD1 (5 bases). Germline V lookup: CDR1 MDHEN, CDR2 SYDVKM. This CDR3 region has 15 residues. With 3 bases removed from V and 3 bases from J, the gap between germline ends came to 12 bases. For the CDR3, the DNA is TGTGCCAGCAGTTTTACAGGATTTAACAATCAGCCCCAGCATTTT. Translated, it gives CASSFTGFNNQPQHF.

This clonotype came up once. This rearrangement joins TRBV21-1 to TRBJ1-1. TRBV21-1 is reported as a pseudogene. The CDR3 has 16 amino acids. CDR3 DNA: TGTGCCAGCAGCAAAACCGGAGGGGATCATGACACTGAAGCTTTCTTT. Amino acids: CASSKTGGDHDTEAFF.

The chain carries TRBV6-1 and TRBJ2-3; TRBD2 might be the D (5 bases). Germline-derived CDR1 and CDR2 are MNHNS and SASEGT. Trimming stripped 7 bases from V and 3 bases from J, with 11 bases between. The CDR3 is made up of 13 amino acids. The CDR3 sequence is CASNVERTDTQYF. The CDR3 region has the DNA TGTGCCAGCAACGTGGAGCGGACAGATACGCAGTATTTT.

The chain is built from TRBV7-3 and TRBJ1-2; TRBD1 is a possible D gene (5 bases). The V and J ends lost 3 bases and 10 bases respectively, with 12 bases between them. The germline CDR1 and CDR2 sequences are SGHTA and FQGTGA. The CDR3 is made up of 12 amino acids. The CDR3: CASSLGVGLYTF. The CDR3 DNA follows: TGTGCCAGCAGCTTGGGGGTAGGTCTCTACACCTTC. Complete variable domain (other parts from reference TRBV7-3 and TRBJ1-2): GAGVSQTPSNKVTEKGKYVELRCDPISGHTALYWYRQSLGQGPEFLIYFQGTGAADDSGLPNDRFFAVRPEGSVSTLKIQRTERGDSAVYLCASSLGVGLYTFGSGTRLTVV.

The CDR3 region has the DNA TGTGCCAGCACCAATAGACAGGGAGCAGGCTATGGCTACACCTTC. This encodes CASTNRQGAGYGYTF. The chain carries TRBV2 and TRBJ1-2; 7 bases align to TRBD1. This CDR3 contains 15 residues. The V and J ends lost 7 bases and 4 bases, in that order; junction bases with no gene match: 12. The germline gives CDR1 SNHLY, CDR2 FYNNEI.

V gene TRBV6-1 combines with J gene TRBJ1-2; 11 bases fit TRBD1. Per germline, CDR1 MNHNS and CDR2 SASEGT. The CDR3 is made up of 14 amino acids. V shed 5 bases, J shed 7 bases, and the junction held 6 bases outside the gene matches. The CDR3 protein is CASSPWTGGFGYTF. CDR3 in DNA: TGTGCCAGCAGTCCTTGGACAGGGGGCTTTGGCTACACCTTC.

J is TRBJ1-2 and V is TRBV30, with TRBD1 matching over 10 bases. This CDR3 contains 14 residues. Germline-derived CDR1 and CDR2 are GTSNPN and SVGIG (reference sequence). V shed 3 bases, J shed 5 bases, and the junction held 6 bases outside the gene matches. The CDR3, as DNA: TGTGCCTGGAGGACAGGGGGCATAGGGTATGGCTACACCTTC. Translating gives CAWRTGGIGYGYTF.

This chain uses TRBV20-1 with TRBJ2-7; D may match TRBD1 or TRBD2 (5 bases each). This CDR3 has 13 amino acids. Germline V gene data show CDR1 as DFQATT and CDR2 as SNEGSKA (reference sequence). V lost 3 bases, J lost 6 bases, and 15 bases lay in between. Written as DNA, the CDR3 is TGCAGTGCTAGGAAGTGGGGGTTCCTCGAGCAGTACTTC. This translates into CSARKWGFLEQYF.

The genes are TRBV6-1 and TRBJ2-5, with no clear D. The CDR3 runs to 14 residues. Trimming pared 8 bases from V and 0 bases from J, leaving 13 bases between. Germline loops: CDR1 MNHNS, CDR2 SASEGT. CDR3 sequence: CASGKGPHQETQYF. The DNA for the CDR3 is TGTGCCAGCGGCAAAGGACCGCACCAAGAGACCCAGTACTTC.

This clonotype was picked up a small number of times. The chain links TRBV7-8 to TRBJ1-3; 10 nucleotides line up with TRBD1. The V gene's germline CDR1 is SGHVS and CDR2 FQNEAQ. The CDR3 runs to 16 residues. With 2 bases clipped from V and 4 bases from J, the junction kept 5 bases outside the gene matches. As DNA, the CDR3 is TGTGCCAGCAGCTTAACCGACAGGGGGCGAGGAAACACCATATATTTT. As protein: CASSLTDRGRGNTIYF. Complete variable domain (other parts from reference TRBV7-8 and TRBJ1-3): GAGVSQSPRYKVAKRGQDVALRCDPISGHVSLFWYQQALGQGPEFLTYFQNEAQLDKSGLPSDRFFAERPEGSVSTLKIQRTQQEDSAVYLCASSLTDRGRGNTIYFGEGSWLTVV.